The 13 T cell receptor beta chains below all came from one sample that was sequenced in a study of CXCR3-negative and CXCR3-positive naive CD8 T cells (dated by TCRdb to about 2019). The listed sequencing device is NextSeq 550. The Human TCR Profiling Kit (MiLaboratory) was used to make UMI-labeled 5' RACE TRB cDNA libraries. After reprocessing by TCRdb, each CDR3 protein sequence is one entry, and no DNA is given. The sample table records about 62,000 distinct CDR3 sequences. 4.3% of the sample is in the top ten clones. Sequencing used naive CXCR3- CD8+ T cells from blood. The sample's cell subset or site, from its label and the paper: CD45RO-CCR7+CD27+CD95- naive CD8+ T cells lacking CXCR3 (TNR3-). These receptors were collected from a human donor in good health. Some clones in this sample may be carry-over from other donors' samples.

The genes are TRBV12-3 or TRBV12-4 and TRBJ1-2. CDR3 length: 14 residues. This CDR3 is CASSLSPKGNGYTF.

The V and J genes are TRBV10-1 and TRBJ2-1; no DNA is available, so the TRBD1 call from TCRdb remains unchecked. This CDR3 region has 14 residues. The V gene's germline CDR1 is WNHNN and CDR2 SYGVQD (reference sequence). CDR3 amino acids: CASSEGTDYNEQFF.

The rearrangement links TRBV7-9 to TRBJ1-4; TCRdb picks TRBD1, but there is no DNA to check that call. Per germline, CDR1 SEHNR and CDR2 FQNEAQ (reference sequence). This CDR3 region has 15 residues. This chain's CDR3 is CASSPPGASGEKLFF.

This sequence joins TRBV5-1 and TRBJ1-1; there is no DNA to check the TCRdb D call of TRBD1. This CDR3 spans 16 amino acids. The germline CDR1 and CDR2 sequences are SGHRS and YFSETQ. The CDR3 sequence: CASSFGDREWHTEAFF.

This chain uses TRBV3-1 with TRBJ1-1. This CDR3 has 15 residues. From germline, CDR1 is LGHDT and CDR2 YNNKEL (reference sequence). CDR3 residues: CASSQDLGVNTEAFF.

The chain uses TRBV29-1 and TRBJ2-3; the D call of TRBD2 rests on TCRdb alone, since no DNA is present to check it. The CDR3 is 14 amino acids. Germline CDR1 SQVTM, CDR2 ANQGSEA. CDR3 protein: CSFSERDFTDTQYF.

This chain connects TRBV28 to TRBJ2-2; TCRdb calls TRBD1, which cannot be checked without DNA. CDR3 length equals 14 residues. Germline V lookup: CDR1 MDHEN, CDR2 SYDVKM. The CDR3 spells CASSFQGDTGELFF. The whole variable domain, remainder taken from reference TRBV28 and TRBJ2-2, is DVKVTQSSRYLVKRTGEKVFLECVQDMDHENMFWYRQDPGLGLRLIYFSYDVKMKEKGDIPEGYSVSREKKERFSLILESASTNQTSMYLCASSFQGDTGELFFGEGSRLTVL.

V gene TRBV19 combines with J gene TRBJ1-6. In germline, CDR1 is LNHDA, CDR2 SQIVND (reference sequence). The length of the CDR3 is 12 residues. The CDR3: CASGLEWGPLHF.

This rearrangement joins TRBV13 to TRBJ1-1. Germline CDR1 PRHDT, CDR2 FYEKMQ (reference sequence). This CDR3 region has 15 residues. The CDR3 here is CASTTLTEIYTEAFF.

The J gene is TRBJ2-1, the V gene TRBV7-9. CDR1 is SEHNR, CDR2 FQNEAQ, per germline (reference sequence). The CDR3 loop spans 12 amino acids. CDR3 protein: CASSPGTNEQFF.

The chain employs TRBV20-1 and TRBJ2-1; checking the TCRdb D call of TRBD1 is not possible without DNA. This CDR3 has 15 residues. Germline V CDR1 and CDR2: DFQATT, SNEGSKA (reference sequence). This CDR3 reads CSARRDESSYNEQFF.

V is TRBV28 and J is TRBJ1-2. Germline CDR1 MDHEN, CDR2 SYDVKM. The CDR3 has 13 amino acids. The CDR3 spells CASSLAGYYGYTF.

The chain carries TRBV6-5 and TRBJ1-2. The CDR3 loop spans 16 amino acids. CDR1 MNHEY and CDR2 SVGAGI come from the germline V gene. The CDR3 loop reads CASSYSISGGAFGYTF.